This TCR beta chain is from a study of blood T cells in healthy people across ages. Whole-study findings and limits: The study lacked donor CMV status, which possibly confounded expanded clonotype changes. Compared with aged donors, long-lived donors showed fewer expanded clones, suggesting selection.

A word on this clonotype: Antigen unknown.

A J-beta primer mix and a sample-barcoded 5' primer were used in a second PCR of about 6 to 12 cycles. Any given sample supplied a minimum of 2.5 million CDR3-containing paired-end reads. TCRdb recomputed calls from the 5' RACE reads with MiXCR, one row per CDR3 protein. The sample records about 800,000 distinct CDR3 sequences, 58% being singletons. There were at least 5 micrograms of total RNA extracted from every sample. Trimming pared 2 bases from V and 2 bases from J, leaving 10 bases between. This CDR3 comprises 13 residues. Looked up from germline, CDR1 is SQVTM and CDR2 is ANQGSEA. The gene calls are TRBV29-1 and TRBJ2-7; no definite D call. The TCR sequence derives from a young man in good health. Sequences were obtained from blood. CDR3 sequence: CSVETLETYEQYF. CDR3 DNA: TGCAGCGTTGAAACTCTGGAAACCTACGAGCAGTACTTC.